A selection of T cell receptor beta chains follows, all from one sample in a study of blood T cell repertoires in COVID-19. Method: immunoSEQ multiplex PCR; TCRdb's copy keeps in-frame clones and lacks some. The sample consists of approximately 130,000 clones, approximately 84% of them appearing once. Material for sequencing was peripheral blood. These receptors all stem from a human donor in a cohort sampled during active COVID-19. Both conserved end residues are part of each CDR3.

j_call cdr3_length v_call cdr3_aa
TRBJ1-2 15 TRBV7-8 CASSAPDSPSGGYTF
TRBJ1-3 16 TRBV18 CASSESGQVSGNTIYF
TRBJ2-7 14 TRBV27 CASRSRDSSYEQYF
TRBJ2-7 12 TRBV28 CASSSPGGEQYF
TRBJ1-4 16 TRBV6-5 CASSYSVRAGNEKLFF
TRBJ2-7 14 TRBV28 CASSFSGGPSEQYF
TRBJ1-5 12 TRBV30 CAWARGNQPQHF
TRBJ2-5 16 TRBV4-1 CASSQEQRGYQETQYF
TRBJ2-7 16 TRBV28 CASSPPTSGGAYEQYF
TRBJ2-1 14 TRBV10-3 CAISGGSSYNEQFF
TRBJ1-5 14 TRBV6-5 CASRTQQGHQPQHF
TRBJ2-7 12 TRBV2 CASSDLGNEQYF
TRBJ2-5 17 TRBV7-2 CASSLGGSGGDQETQYF
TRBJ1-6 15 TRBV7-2 CASSLSVGDRGPLHF
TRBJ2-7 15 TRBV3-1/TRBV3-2 CASSQERGLVYEQYF
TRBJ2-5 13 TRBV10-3 CAIAAGGLETQYF
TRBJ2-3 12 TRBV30 CAWSDSRDTQYF
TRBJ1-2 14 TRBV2 CASSVQDSPYGYTF
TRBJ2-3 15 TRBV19 CASSVILGGTDTQYF
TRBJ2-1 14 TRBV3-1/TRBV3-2 CASSRRGTVNEQFF
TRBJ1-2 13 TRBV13 CASSSGGSFGYTF
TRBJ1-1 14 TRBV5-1 CASSSYRGPTEAFF
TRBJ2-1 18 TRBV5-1 CASSPGRLAGGVDNEQFF
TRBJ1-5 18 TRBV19 CASSILPAGAASNQPQHF
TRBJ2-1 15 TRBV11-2 CASSLGGLIYNEQFF
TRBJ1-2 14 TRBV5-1 CASSPNILNYGYTF
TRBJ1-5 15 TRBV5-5 CASSPLSSVNQPQHF
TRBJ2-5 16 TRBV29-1 CSALGAGRGAQETQYF
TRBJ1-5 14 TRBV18 CASSPSGGDQPQHF
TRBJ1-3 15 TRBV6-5 CASSYRQQAGNTIYF
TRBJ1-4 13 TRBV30 CAYGQGGFEKLFF
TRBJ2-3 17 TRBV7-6 CASSLVSGGLAFNTQYF